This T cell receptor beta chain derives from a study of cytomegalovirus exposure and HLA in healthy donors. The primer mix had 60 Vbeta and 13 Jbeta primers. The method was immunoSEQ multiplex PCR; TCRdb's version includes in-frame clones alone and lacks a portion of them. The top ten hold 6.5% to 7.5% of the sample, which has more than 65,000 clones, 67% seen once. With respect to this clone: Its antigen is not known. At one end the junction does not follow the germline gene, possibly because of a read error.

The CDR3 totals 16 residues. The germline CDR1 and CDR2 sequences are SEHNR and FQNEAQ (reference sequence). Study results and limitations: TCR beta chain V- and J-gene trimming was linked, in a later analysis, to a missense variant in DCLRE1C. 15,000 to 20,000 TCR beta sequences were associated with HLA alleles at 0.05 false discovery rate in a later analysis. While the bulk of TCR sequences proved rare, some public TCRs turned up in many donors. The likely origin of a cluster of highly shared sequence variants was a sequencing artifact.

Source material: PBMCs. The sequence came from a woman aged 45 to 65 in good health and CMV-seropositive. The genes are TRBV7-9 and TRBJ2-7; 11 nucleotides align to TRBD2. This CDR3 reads CSSSFRSGGAVYEQYF. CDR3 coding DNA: TGTTCCAGCAGCTTCCGTAGCGGGGGGGCGGTTTACGAGCAGTACTTC.